The clone carrying this TCR beta chain was seen only a few times. Its cognate antigen is unknown. The TCR beta libraries were generated through quantitative 5'-RACE incorporating molecular barcodes. TCRdb analysed the 5' RACE reads with MiXCR anew, one entry per CDR3 protein. The repertoire holds just under 95,000 distinct CDR3 sequences, with roughly 8.8% as singletons. This entry is derived from a study of CD8 T cells in ankylosing spondylitis. Study-level results: Past research had described some motif variants in reactive arthritis synovial fluid and blood.

The sample taken for sequencing was blood, either unsorted or a sorted T cell fraction (not recorded which). The TCR sequence derives from a male donor with ankylosing spondylitis or in good health (not recorded which).

The CDR3 DNA reads as TGTGCCAGCAGCCGGACAGGAAAAAACTACGAGCAGTACTTC. Translated, it gives CASSRTGKNYEQYF. V gene TRBV3-1 combines with J gene TRBJ2-7; 7 bases are shared with TRBD1. The J segment lost 3 bases and the V segment lost 4 bases, leaving 6 bases of the junction unmatched. CDR1 and CDR2 from the germline V gene are LGHDT and YNNKEL (reference sequence). The CDR3 covers 14 residues.